These 27 T cell receptor beta chains share one sample of origin, sequenced in a study of neurological immune-mediated disorders. Each CDR3 protein gets one entry after TCRdb re-called the 5' RACE reads with MiXCR. This sample has roughly 70,000 distinct CDR3 sequences, with roughly 5.5% found just once. The sample taken for sequencing was PBMCs. All receptors derive from a woman aged 25 to 45 with multiple sclerosis.

In this sample, this clonotype turned up many times. The chain couples TRBV7-2 to TRBJ1-6, with D perhaps matching TRBD1 (6 bases). This CDR3 has 17 residues. V lost 4 bases, J lost 0 bases, and 13 bases lay in between. Looked up from germline, CDR1 is SGHTA and CDR2 is FQGNSA. The CDR3 loop reads CASSSRGLSSYNSPLHF. The CDR3 bases are TGTGCCAGCAGCTCCAGGGGTCTCAGCTCCTATAATTCACCCCTCCACTTT.

With regard to this clonotype: The junction and the germline gene differ at one end; a read error may be behind it. This rearrangement joins TRBV30 to TRBJ1-5, with D perhaps TRBD1 (6 bases). Germline-derived CDR1 and CDR2 are GTSNPN and SVGIG (reference sequence). The CDR3 length is 13 residues. CDR3 sequence reads: CAWSVQGNQPQNF. DNA for the CDR3: TGTGCCTGGAGTGTACAGGGAAATCAGCCCCAGAATTTT.

This clonotype was observed many times. The V gene is TRBV12-3 or TRBV12-4, the J gene TRBJ2-2; either TRBD1 or TRBD2 may supply D (5 bases each). CDR3 length equals 14 residues. V lost 6 bases to trimming and J lost 4 bases, with 12 bases between them. For the CDR3, the DNA is TGTGCCAGCAGACCAGGGAGCGGCACCGGGGAGCTGTTTTTT. As protein: CASRPGSGTGELFF.

The table lists this clonotype with a few counts. This chain joins TRBV6-5 and TRBJ2-6; D perhaps matches TRBD2 (6 bases). CDR1 is MNHEY and CDR2 is SVGAGI in the germline V gene. CDR3 length: 15 amino acids. The V end lost 4 bases, the J end lost 2 bases, and 9 bases lay between the germline ends. CDR3 residues: CASSFSGAGANVLTF. The DNA of the CDR3 is TGTGCCAGCAGTTTTTCGGGGGCTGGGGCCAACGTCCTGACTTTC.

This clonotype appeared many times. The chain carries TRBV10-2 and TRBJ1-5, with a tentative D call TRBD1 (5 bases). Germline V CDR1 and CDR2: WSHSY, SAAADI. The CDR3 consists of 13 residues. V lost 3 bases and J 6 bases, leaving 9 bases between the germline ends. The CDR3 spells CASSDGTSQPQHF. The CDR3 DNA reads TGCGCCAGCAGTGATGGGACGAGTCAGCCCCAGCATTTT.

This clonotype was counted ten times or more. This chain joins TRBV7-2 and TRBJ2-5; weak D call: TRBD2 (5 bases). CDR1 and CDR2 (germline): SGHTA, FQGNSA. The CDR3 runs to 15 residues. V lost 5 bases, J lost 2 bases, and 15 bases lay in between. The CDR3 region is CASSPGPGRQETQYF. The CDR3 nucleotides read TGTGCCAGCAGCCCAGGTCCGGGGAGACAAGAGACCCAGTACTTC.

The sample holds many counts of this clonotype. The rearrangement joins TRBV29-1 to TRBJ1-2; 7 bases are shared with TRBD1. V shed 5 bases, J shed 2 bases, and the junction held 11 bases outside the gene matches. This CDR3 contains 15 residues. Germline V gene lookup returns CDR1 SQVTM and CDR2 ANQGSEA. CDR3 protein: CSVLPRQGSNYGYTF. Here the CDR3 DNA reads TGCAGCGTTTTACCACGACAGGGATCGAACTATGGCTACACCTTC.

This clonotype came up a few times. V gene TRBV5-6 combines with J gene TRBJ2-7; a weak D match, TRBD2 (5 bases). CDR3 length equals 14 residues. Germline V gene lookup returns CDR1 SGHDT and CDR2 YYEEEE. V dropped 4 bases and J dropped 6 bases, with 17 bases sitting between them. The CDR3 region is CASSQTGSAAEQYF. The DNA of the CDR3 is TGTGCCAGCAGCCAGACGGGAAGTGCCGCCGAGCAGTACTTC.

This clonotype was observed at least ten times. The chain carries TRBV20-1 and TRBJ2-7, with TRBD1 as a possible D gene (6 bases). V lost 6 bases to trimming and J lost 2 bases, with 11 bases between them. The germline CDR1 and CDR2 sequences are DFQATT and SNEGSKA (reference sequence). CDR3 length equals 12 residues. The CDR3 reads CSAVGQTYEQYF. The CDR3 DNA reads as TGCAGTGCGGTAGGACAGACCTACGAGCAGTACTTC.

The chain is built from TRBV5-5 and TRBJ1-3; D gene unclear. CDR3 length: 14 residues. Germline CDR1 is SGHKS and CDR2 is YYEKEE (reference sequence). V was clipped by 2 bases and J by 7 bases, with 13 bases between them. CDR3 sequence: CASSFGSKRNTIYF. In nucleotides, the CDR3 is TGTGCCAGCAGCTTCGGTTCAAAGCGGAACACCATATATTTT.

This clonotype was counted a few times. This chain uses TRBV5-1 with TRBJ2-5; no clear D gene. V lost 0 bases and J 5 bases, leaving 8 bases between the germline ends. Looked up from germline, CDR1 is SGHRS and CDR2 is YFSETQ. The CDR3 length is 13 residues. CDR3 region: CASSLEPRETQYF. DNA for the CDR3: TGCGCCAGCAGCTTGGAACCGAGGGAGACCCAGTACTTC. Supplemented by reference TRBV5-1 and TRBJ2-5, the full variable domain reads KAGVTQTPRYLIKTRGQQVTLSCSPISGHRSVSWYQQTPGQGLQFLFEYFSETQRNKGNFPGRFSGRQFSNSRSEMNVSTLELGDSALYLCASSLEPRETQYFGPGTRLLVL.

Remarks on this clonotype: Possible read error: a much larger clone is one base away. This sequence joins TRBV7-3 and TRBJ2-5, with D perhaps TRBD2 (5 bases). Germline CDR1 reads SGHTA; CDR2 reads FQGTGA. CDR3 length: 14 residues. The chain's CDR3 is CVSSPSGPAETQYF. DNA of the CDR3: TGTGTCAGCAGCCCCAGCGGCCCCGCGGAGACCCAGTACTTC.

This clonotype was found many times. This chain links TRBV2 with TRBJ2-1; 9 bases are a match to TRBD2. CDR1 and CDR2 from the germline V gene are SNHLY and FYNNEI. CDR3 length: 15 amino acids. V gave up 8 bases and J gave up 9 bases; unmatched junction bases: 14. As DNA, the CDR3 is TGTGCCAGCCCGAAGGCTACGCGGGGGGGCGTTGAGCAGTTCTTC. Translating gives CASPKATRGGVEQFF.

The gene calls are TRBV20-1 and TRBJ1-1; D gene ambiguous. Germline V gives CDR1 DFQATT, CDR2 SNEGSKA (reference sequence). Between the trimmed V and J ends, which lost 5 bases and 4 bases, there was a span of 17 bases. There are 14 residues in the CDR3. CDR3 bases: TGCAGTGCTTTAAAATACGGAGCTTCCACTGAAGCTTTCTTT. It yields the protein CSALKYGASTEAFF.

In this sample, this clonotype turned up many times. The V gene is TRBV28, the J gene TRBJ2-7, with 7 bases aligning to TRBD2. CDR3 length: 17 amino acids. Germline assignment: CDR1 MDHEN and CDR2 SYDVKM. V shed 2 bases, J shed 0 bases, and the junction held 10 bases outside the gene matches. CDR3 residues: CASSLGWEGPSSYEQYF. As DNA, the CDR3 is TGTGCCAGCAGTTTAGGTTGGGAGGGCCCAAGCTCCTACGAGCAGTACTTC.

There are many counts of this clonotype. The V and J genes are TRBV12-3 or TRBV12-4 and TRBJ2-7, with D unclear. Trimming cost V 3 bases and J 3 bases, with 6 bases left between them. The CDR3 sequence is 12 residues long. The chain's CDR3 is CASSLPFYEQYF. DNA of the CDR3: TGTGCCAGCAGTTTGCCCTTCTACGAGCAGTACTTC.

This clonotype showed up many times. The chain is built from TRBV5-1 and TRBJ2-5, with D perhaps TRBD1 or TRBD2 (6 bases each). CDR1 SGHRS and CDR2 YFSETQ come from the germline V gene. There are 15 residues in the CDR3. V lost 4 bases and J lost 4, with 17 bases in between. Here the CDR3 reads CASSPLRGVIETQYF. CDR3 sequence (DNA): TGCGCCAGCAGCCCCCTGAGGGGGGTCATAGAGACCCAGTACTTC.

The J gene is TRBJ2-3, the V gene TRBV7-8, with a weak D call TRBD1 (5 bases). The CDR3 sequence is 13 residues long. The germline V gene has CDR1 SGHVS and CDR2 FQNEAQ. Trimming stripped 4 bases from V and 6 bases from J, with 11 bases between. In DNA, the CDR3 is TGTGCCAGCAGCTACCCCCCAGGGGATACGCAGTATTTT. It yields the protein CASSYPPGDTQYF.

This clonotype was detected many times. The J gene is TRBJ2-1, the V gene TRBV29-1; D is uncertain. Trimming shortened V by 8 bases and J by 0 bases, and 11 bases separated the two germline ends. The germline CDR1 and CDR2 sequences are SQVTM and ANQGSEA. The CDR3 length is 13 residues. CDR3 loop: CSSTDGSYNEQFF. The CDR3 DNA reads as TGCAGCAGCACGGATGGCTCCTACAATGAGCAGTTCTTC.

The table lists this clonotype with a few counts. The J gene is TRBJ2-3, the V gene TRBV7-3; 10 bases map to TRBD2. This CDR3 spans 15 amino acids. Germline lookup yields CDR1 SGHTA and CDR2 FQGTGA. V trimming: 4 bases; J trimming: 6 bases; junction bases outside the gene matches: 7. CDR3 DNA sequence: TGTGCCAGCAGCTACAGCGGGGGGGCTGGGGATACGCAGTATTTT. This translates into CASSYSGGAGDTQYF.

Many counts were recorded for this clonotype. V and J are TRBV5-1 and TRBJ1-2; 9 bases agree with TRBD1. CDR1 SGHRS and CDR2 YFSETQ come from the germline V gene. The V segment lost 3 bases and the J segment 5 bases; nucleotides outside the gene matches: 5. The CDR3 loop spans 14 amino acids. The CDR3 DNA follows: TGCGCCAGCAGCTCGGACAGGGGTGTTTATGGCTACACCTTC. Protein product: CASSSDRGVYGYTF.

This clonotype is medium-sized within its sample. J is TRBJ2-1 and V is TRBV12-3 or TRBV12-4; 9 bases align to TRBD2. With 6 bases clipped from V and 3 bases from J, the junction kept 6 bases outside the gene matches. There are 15 residues in the CDR3. The CDR3 DNA reads as TGTGCCAGCAGCGGCGGCGGGGGGGTCTACAATGAGCAGTTCTTC. Protein sequence: CASSGGGGVYNEQFF.

There are a few counts of this clonotype. This could be a read error, since a much larger clone is one nucleotide away. The genes are TRBV20-1 and TRBJ2-5, with D perhaps matching TRBD2 (5 bases). The CDR3 runs 15 residues. V lost 3 bases and J lost 0, with 14 bases in between. Germline-derived CDR1 and CDR2 are DFQATT and SNEGSKA (reference sequence). CDR3 bases: TGCAGTGCTAGTACATCCCGGGAATACCAAGAGACCCAGTACTTC. Its translation: CSASTSREYQETQYF.

This clonotype was observed many times. This chain connects TRBV20-1 to TRBJ1-2, with 9 positions matching TRBD1. The V gene's germline CDR1 is DFQATT and CDR2 SNEGSKA (reference sequence). This CDR3 is built from 15 residues. The ends lost 0 bases at V and 7 bases at J; junction bases unmatched: 9. This CDR3 is CSARDDRTGASGYTF. The CDR3 coding sequence is TGCAGTGCTAGAGATGATCGGACAGGGGCAAGTGGCTACACCTTC.

This clonotype was counted many times. The genes are TRBV29-1 and TRBJ1-1, with D uncertain. The CDR3 is 12 amino acids. Trimming removed 7 bases at V and 4 bases at J, with 13 bases between. Germline assignment: CDR1 SQVTM and CDR2 ANQGSEA. CDR3 region: CSGVLEGTEAFF. The CDR3 coding sequence is TGCAGCGGAGTCCTGGAGGGCACTGAAGCTTTCTTT.

The chain employs TRBV5-5 and TRBJ1-1; D remains unclear. Trimming left V 4 bases short and J 1 base short, with 8 bases between. The V gene's germline CDR1 is SGHKS and CDR2 YYEKEE (reference sequence). The CDR3 covers 13 residues. The CDR3 loop is CASSLKKNTEAFF. The CDR3 DNA reads as TGTGCCAGCAGCCTCAAGAAGAACACTGAAGCTTTCTTT.

At least ten counts were recorded for this clonotype. This chain uses TRBV5-1 with TRBJ2-2, with 9 bases aligning to TRBD1. The CDR3 runs to 15 residues. Germline-derived CDR1 and CDR2 are SGHRS and YFSETQ. Germline trimming cut 4 bases from V and 3 bases from J; bases unmatched to any gene: 4. CDR3 bases: TGCGCCAGCAGCCCGGACAGGGGTTACACCGGGGAGCTGTTTTTT. Protein: CASSPDRGYTGELFF.